The 14 T cell receptor beta chains reported below all come from one sample, sequenced in a study of post-analysis software for immune sequencing data. These receptors lack a known antigen. Whole-study findings and limits: Comparison of patients with controls showed roughly five TRBV segments more frequent in patients, TRBV5-6, TRBV5-1 and TRBV20-1 among them.

Incorporated into the TCR beta cDNA libraries were unique molecular identifiers, which served to reduce PCR and sequencing biases. TCRdb independently ran MiXCR on the PCR reads; one entry per CDR3 protein. The sample has 750,000 to 950,000 distinct CDR3 sequences; under 70% are singletons. Input material: blood. Receptors were obtained from a girl aged 5-17 years with multiple sclerosis.

This clonotype turned up a few times. This chain links TRBV5-1 with TRBJ2-7; no firm D call. Trimming took 3 bases from V and 3 from J, leaving 16 bases between them. Germline V CDR1 and CDR2: SGHRS, YFSETQ. The CDR3 length is 15 residues. This CDR3 is CASSSGNNNIYEQYF. In nucleotides, the CDR3 is TGCGCCAGCAGCTCTGGGAACAACAATATCTACGAGCAGTACTTC.

This rearrangement joins TRBV29-1 to TRBJ2-5; D call uncertain. Germline-derived CDR1 and CDR2 are SQVTM and ANQGSEA. This CDR3 contains 10 residues. V was pared by 3 bases and J by 4 bases, with 3 bases between. CDR3 in DNA: TGCAGCGTTGATACAGAGACCCAGTACTTC. Translation gives CSVDTETQYF.

This clonotype appeared many times. The germline gene is not matched at one end of the junction; a read error may be the cause. The chain uses TRBV18 and TRBJ2-6, with TRBD1 matching 9 bases. Germline-derived CDR1 and CDR2 are KGHSH and LQKENI. There are 16 residues in the CDR3. CDR3 sequence: CASSPGQGSGANVLTF. Here the CDR3 DNA reads TGCGCCAGCAGCCCGGGACAGGGCTCTGGGGCCAACGTCCTGACTTTC.

V is TRBV30 and J is TRBJ2-7; D gene ambiguous. Judging by the DNA end, TRBJ2-5 fits better; the J call may be wrong. Germline V gene lookup returns CDR1 GTSNPN and CDR2 SVGIG (reference sequence). CDR3 length: 14 residues. CDR3 amino acids: CAWSVNSRGETQYF. The CDR3 DNA reads TGTGCCTGGAGTGTCAACTCCCGAGGAGAGACCCAGTACTTC.

This clonotype was detected only once. CDR3 sequence (DNA): TGTGCCAGCAGCACGGACCTCTGGAACTATGGCTACACCTTC. This gives the protein CASSTDLWNYGYTF. V is TRBV7-8 and J is TRBJ1-2; no clear D. In germline, CDR1 is SGHVS, CDR2 FQNEAQ. This CDR3 is built from 14 residues. The V and J ends lost 5 bases and 2 bases respectively, with 12 bases between them.

The chain links TRBV27 to TRBJ1-2, with a weak D call TRBD1 (6 bases). V was pared by 4 bases and J by 3 bases, with 18 bases between. The length of the CDR3 is 16 residues. Germline-derived CDR1 and CDR2 are MNHEY and SMNVEV (reference sequence). CDR3 amino acids: CASSSDPQGNYYGYTF. CDR3 in DNA: TGTGCCAGCAGTTCAGATCCACAGGGCAACTACTATGGCTACACCTTC.

Points on this clonotype: A much larger clone sits a single nucleotide away, making a read error possible. The rearrangement links TRBV29-1 to TRBJ2-7; 8 bases match TRBD2. Germline CDR1 SQVTM, CDR2 ANQGSEA. This CDR3 contains 14 residues. The CDR3 DNA sequence: TGCAGCGTTGTTAATAGCGGGACTCCCTACGAGCAGTGCTTC. It translates to CSVVNSGTPYEQCF.

This clonotype was observed a few times. The rearrangement links TRBV5-1 to TRBJ1-2, with D uncertain. The CDR3 has 14 residues. Trimming pared 2 bases from V and 3 bases from J, leaving 11 bases between. CDR1 is SGHRS, CDR2 YFSETQ, per germline. CDR3 nucleotides: TGCGCCAGCAGCTTCGTAACAGCGGACTATGGCTACACCTTC. Its translation is CASSFVTADYGYTF.

The chain is built from TRBV7-2 and TRBJ2-7; D gene unclear. The CDR3 extends over 14 amino acids. Germline assignment: CDR1 SGHTA and CDR2 FQGNSA. Trimming left V 8 bases short and J 1 base short, with 15 bases between. CDR3 DNA sequence: TGTGCCAGCGCCAAGGTATGGGATTCCTACGAGCAGTACTTC. Amino acids: CASAKVWDSYEQYF.

This clonotype was observed many times. The chain is built from TRBV29-1 and TRBJ2-7; 10 nucleotides match TRBD2. The germline V gene has CDR1 SQVTM and CDR2 ANQGSEA. The V segment lost 4 bases and the J segment 2 bases; nucleotides outside the gene matches: 11. This CDR3 comprises 16 residues. The CDR3 reads CSVGIASGGIAYEQYF. CDR3 DNA: TGCAGCGTTGGAATAGCTAGCGGGGGAATAGCCTACGAGCAGTACTTC.

This clonotype was seen a handful of times. The chain is built from TRBV9 and TRBJ2-5; D uncertain. There are 12 residues in the CDR3. Trimming shortened V by 3 bases and J by 11 bases, and 14 bases separated the two germline ends. Germline lookup yields CDR1 SGDLS and CDR2 YYNGEE. The CDR3 DNA sequence: TGTGCCAGCAGCGCCGGTTCAGGAGAGCAGTACTTC. Its translation: CASSAGSGEQYF.

This clonotype has only a few counts. Mismatch with germline at one junction end may stem from a read error. The V gene is TRBV5-1, the J gene TRBJ1-5; D gene ambiguous. This CDR3 region has 15 residues. The V gene's germline CDR1 is SGHRS and CDR2 YFSETQ. The CDR3 here is CASSLDGYSNQPQHF. The CDR3, as DNA: TGTGCCAGCAGCTTAGACGGCTATAGCAATCAGCCCCAGCATTTT.

This chain's CDR3 is CASPGPSGANVLTF. CDR3 nucleotides: TGTGCCAGCCCCGGCCCCTCTGGGGCCAACGTCCTGACTTTC. V usage is TRBV7-2 and J usage is TRBJ2-6; D not certain. V was shortened by 8 bases and J by 0 bases, with 8 bases between the two germline ends. CDR1 and CDR2 from the germline V gene are SGHTA and FQGNSA. The CDR3 runs 14 residues.

The rearrangement joins TRBV6-1 to TRBJ2-1; TRBD2 agrees at 8 bases. The V segment lost 3 bases and the J segment 4 bases; nucleotides outside the gene matches: 2. There are 14 residues in the CDR3. Per germline, CDR1 MNHNS and CDR2 SASEGT. Here the CDR3 DNA reads TGTGCCAGCAGTGACGCGGGGGGATACAATGAGCAGTTCTTC. Its protein is CASSDAGGYNEQFF.